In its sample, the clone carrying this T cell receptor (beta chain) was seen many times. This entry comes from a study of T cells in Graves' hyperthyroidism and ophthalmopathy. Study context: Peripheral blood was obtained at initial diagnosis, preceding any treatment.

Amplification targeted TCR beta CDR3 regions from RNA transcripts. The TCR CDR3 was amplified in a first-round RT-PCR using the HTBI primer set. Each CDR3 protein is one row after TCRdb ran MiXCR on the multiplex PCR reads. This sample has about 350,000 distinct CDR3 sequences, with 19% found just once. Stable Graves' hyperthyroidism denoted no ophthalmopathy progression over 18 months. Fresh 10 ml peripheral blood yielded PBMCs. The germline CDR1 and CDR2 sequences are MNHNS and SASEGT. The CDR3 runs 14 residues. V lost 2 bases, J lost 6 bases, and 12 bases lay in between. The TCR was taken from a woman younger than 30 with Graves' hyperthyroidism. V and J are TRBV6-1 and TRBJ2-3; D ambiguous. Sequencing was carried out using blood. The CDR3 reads CASSESIGADTQYF. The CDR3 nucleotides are TGTGCCAGCAGTGAAAGTATAGGTGCGGATACGCAGTATTTT.